A single sample is the source of the 29 T cell receptor beta chains below, sequenced in a study of radiotherapy plus CTLA-4 blockade in lung cancer. Sequencing used immunoSEQ multiplex PCR; TCRdb keeps in-frame clones, though not all of them. The table has some 41,000 clones, about 70% seen once. The material sequenced was peripheral blood, taken from a patient treated with radiotherapy plus ipilimumab. The receptor set was obtained from a human donor with non-small cell lung cancer who had a partial response to radiotherapy plus ipilimumab.

The chain carries TRBV20-1 and TRBJ1-1, with a possible D match to TRBD1 (5 bases). V lost 7 bases to trimming and J lost 4 bases, with 10 bases between them. Germline-derived CDR1 and CDR2 are DFQATT and SNEGSKA (reference sequence). This CDR3 comprises 11 residues. CDR3: CSVPRATEAFF. DNA for the CDR3: TGCAGTGTACCCAGGGCCACTGAAGCTTTCTTT.

The chain links TRBV5-4 to TRBJ2-5, with TRBD2 matching 10 bases. The J call may be mistaken, given a closer DNA end match to TRBJ2-7. Germline assignment: CDR1 SGHNT and CDR2 YYREEE (reference sequence). The CDR3 sequence is 15 residues long. The CDR3 DNA follows: TGTGCCAGCAGCTTGAGCGGGAGGGGTACCTACGAGCAGTACTTC. This sequence encodes CASSLSGRGTYEQYF.

The rearrangement links TRBV7-9 to TRBJ2-5; 7 bases line up with TRBD2. J was trimmed by 5 bases and V by 7 bases; bases with no gene match: 19. This CDR3 is 17 amino acids long. The germline V gene has CDR1 SEHNR and CDR2 FQNEAQ (reference sequence). CDR3 sequence: CASTPFREASPGETQYF. The CDR3 DNA is TGTGCCAGCACCCCCTTTCGGGAGGCCTCCCCCGGGGAGACCCAGTACTTC. The full variable domain, with the rest looked up from reference TRBV7-9 and TRBJ2-5, is DTGVSQNPRHKITKRGQNVTFRCDPISEHNRLYWYRQTLGQGPEFLTYFQNEAQLEKSRLLSDRFSAERPKGSFSTLEIQRTEQGDSAMYLCASTPFREASPGETQYFGPGTRLLVL.

The chain uses TRBV2 and TRBJ1-6; 8 bases are a match to TRBD1. CDR1 and CDR2 (germline): SNHLY, FYNNEI. The CDR3 has 17 residues. V lost 9 bases, J lost 5 bases, and 15 bases stayed unmatched. CDR3 DNA: TGTGCCAGTCGGCTCCCAATCTGGGGACAGGATAATTCACCCCTCCACTTT. Translation: CASRLPIWGQDNSPLHF.

For the CDR3, the DNA is TGCGCCAGCAGCCAAGTATTTAGCGGAAGCTCCTACGAGCAGTACTTC. As protein: CASSQVFSGSSYEQYF. The chain carries TRBV4-1 and TRBJ2-7, with D possibly being TRBD2 (6 bases). V lost 1 base, J lost 0 bases, and 13 bases lay in between. The germline V gene encodes CDR1 MGHRA and CDR2 YSYEKL. The CDR3 sequence is 16 residues long.

The chain combines TRBV29-1 with TRBJ2-5; D may be TRBD2 (5 bases). The DNA end is more similar to TRBJ2-7, so the J call may be wrong. This CDR3 contains 13 residues. Germline loops: CDR1 SQVTM, CDR2 ANQGSEA. The CDR3 sequence is CSVEGGLDYEQYF. As DNA, the CDR3 is TGCAGCGTTGAAGGTGGACTGGACTACGAGCAGTACTTC.

The chain recombines TRBV11-2 with TRBJ2-1, with 10 bases matching TRBD2. V lost 4 bases and J lost 5; bases outside the gene matches: 5. CDR1 and CDR2 from the germline V gene are SGHAT and FQNNGV. The CDR3 sequence is 15 residues long. The CDR3 loop is CASSSILAGDNEQFF. The CDR3, as DNA: TGTGCCAGCAGCTCGATCCTAGCGGGAGACAATGAGCAGTTCTTC.

The chain links TRBV5-1 to TRBJ1-5; D possibly corresponds to TRBD1 (5 bases). The length of the CDR3 is 13 residues. Trimming removed 1 base at V and 11 bases at J, with 13 bases between. Germline values: CDR1 SGHRS, CDR2 YFSETQ. In DNA, the CDR3 is TGCGCCAGCAGCTTGTGGGGGGAAGGGGCCCAGCATTTT. This encodes CASSLWGEGAQHF.

The chain couples TRBV11-2 to TRBJ2-1, with 10 bases aligning to TRBD2. The germline CDR1 and CDR2 sequences are SGHAT and FQNNGV. Trimming cost V 6 bases and J 4 bases; bases outside gene matches: 6. The CDR3 runs to 15 residues. CDR3 amino acids: CASSYTSGTYNEQFF. The CDR3 DNA reads as TGTGCCAGCAGTTATACTAGCGGGACGTACAATGAGCAGTTCTTC.

The chain employs TRBV7-3 and TRBJ1-3; D unresolved. This CDR3 comprises 14 residues. V was clipped by 3 bases and J by 1 base, with 7 bases between them. Looked up from germline, CDR1 is SGHTA and CDR2 is FQGTGA. DNA of the CDR3: TGTGCCAGCAGCTTGCACGGGTCTGGAAACACCATATATTTT. As protein: CASSLHGSGNTIYF. Together with reference TRBV7-3 and TRBJ1-3, the CDR3 gives the full variable domain: GAGVSQTPSNKVTEKGKYVELRCDPISGHTALYWYRQSLGQGPEFLIYFQGTGAADDSGLPNDRFFAVRPEGSVSTLKIQRTERGDSAVYLCASSLHGSGNTIYFGEGSWLTVV.

The chain employs TRBV25-1 and TRBJ2-1, with D unresolved. V shed 3 bases and J shed 0 bases, with 12 bases lying between them. CDR1 and CDR2 (germline): MGHDK, SYGVNS. There are 16 residues in the CDR3. CDR3 in amino acids: CASSDRALSSYNEQFF. DNA for the CDR3: TGTGCCAGCAGTGATCGAGCTCTGAGCTCCTACAATGAGCAGTTCTTC.

This clone came up once. The chain carries TRBV13 and TRBJ2-7; TRBD2 matches at 9 bases. Germline V gene lookup returns CDR1 PRHDT and CDR2 FYEKMQ (reference sequence). The CDR3 loop spans 20 amino acids. The ends lost 4 bases at V and 0 bases at J; junction bases unmatched: 19. CDR3 region: CASSSTPGQKTSGSSYEQYF. Written as DNA, the CDR3 is TGTGCCAGCAGCTCCACTCCGGGACAGAAGACTAGCGGAAGCTCCTACGAGCAGTACTTC.

This chain joins TRBV5-8 and TRBJ1-1; D is possibly TRBD1 (5 bases). Germline values: CDR1 SGHTS, CDR2 YDEGEE. V was shortened by 2 bases and J by 5 bases, with 10 bases between the two germline ends. The CDR3 has 13 amino acids. CDR3: CASSLRPGTEAFF. The CDR3, as DNA: TGTGCCAGCAGCTTACGTCCAGGGACTGAAGCTTTCTTT.

This clone has a handful of counts. The rearrangement links TRBV11-2 to TRBJ1-6; TRBD1 might be the D (6 bases). Germline V gene sequence: CDR1 SGHAT, CDR2 FQNNGV. This CDR3 region has 14 residues. Trimming removed 6 bases from V and 6 bases from J, with 12 bases in between. The CDR3 nucleotides are TGTGCCAGCAGTCCAGGACAGCCTAATTCACCCCTCCACTTT. Translating it yields CASSPGQPNSPLHF.

To note about this clone: Compared with germline, one end of the junction differs, possibly owing to a read error. This chain connects TRBV7-2 to TRBJ1-1, with a weak D call TRBD1 (6 bases). This CDR3 contains 13 residues. The germline gives CDR1 SGHTA, CDR2 FQGNSA. Written as DNA, the CDR3 is TGTGCCAGCAGCTTGTTGTGGGGGCGGGAGCAGACCTTT. Residues: CASSLLWGREQTF.

This clone was observed many times. The gene calls are TRBV29-1 and TRBJ1-3; TRBD1 matches at 7 bases. From germline, CDR1 is SQVTM and CDR2 ANQGSEA. Trimming cost V 7 bases and J 1 base; bases outside gene matches: 4. CDR3 length: 13 amino acids. The CDR3 sequence: CSGQTGSGNTIYF. In DNA form, the CDR3 reads TGCAGCGGGCAGACAGGGTCTGGAAACACCATATATTTT.

This chain connects TRBV27 to TRBJ1-5, with TRBD1 matching over 7 bases. Trimming at V came to 5 bases and at J to 0 bases, leaving 13 bases not matched to a gene. This CDR3 is 18 amino acids long. Germline CDR1 MNHEY, CDR2 SMNVEV (reference sequence). CDR3 region: CASSPLPPGQYSNQPQHF. The CDR3, as DNA: TGTGCCAGCAGTCCCCTCCCTCCGGGACAGTATAGCAATCAGCCCCAGCATTTT.

The chain has TRBV5-1 and TRBJ1-4; 9 nucleotides agree with TRBD1. V lost 2 bases and J lost 3; bases outside the gene matches: 5. The CDR3 loop spans 16 amino acids. Germline V CDR1 and CDR2: SGHRS, YFSETQ. The DNA for the CDR3 is TGCGCCAGCAGCTTACAGGGGGCTGGGGCTAATGAAAAACTGTTTTTT. It encodes CASSLQGAGANEKLFF.

V and J are TRBV19 and TRBJ1-2; TRBD1 matches 10 bases. V was clipped by 6 bases and J by 4 bases; unmatched bases: 5. CDR3 length equals 14 residues. The germline gives CDR1 LNHDA, CDR2 SQIVND (reference sequence). The CDR3 DNA reads as TGTGCCAGTAGAGGACAGGGGGGAGGCTATGGCTACACCTTC. Its protein is CASRGQGGGYGYTF.

J is TRBJ1-1 and V is TRBV7-2; tentative D call: TRBD1 (5 bases). Trimming removed 1 base from V and 7 bases from J, with 13 bases in between. Germline CDR1 reads SGHTA; CDR2 reads FQGNSA. The CDR3 has 14 amino acids. The CDR3 here is CASSLVKGINEAFF. CDR3 sequence (DNA): TGTGCCAGCAGCTTAGTTAAGGGGATTAATGAAGCTTTCTTT.

The chain recombines TRBV5-6 with TRBJ2-4; 7 bases are shared with TRBD2. CDR3 size: 13 residues. CDR1 is SGHDT and CDR2 is YYEEEE in the germline V gene. Trimming removed 0 bases from V and 15 bases from J; junction bases left unmatched: 9. The CDR3 DNA sequence: TGTGCCAGCAGCTTGGCCGGGGCGGGAGTGTGGTACTTC. This sequence encodes CASSLAGAGVWYF.

The rearrangement links TRBV19 to TRBJ2-1; TRBD2 matches 8 bases. Germline CDR1 is LNHDA and CDR2 is SQIVND (reference sequence). Trimming cost V 5 bases and J 3 bases; bases outside gene matches: 6. The CDR3 sequence is 15 residues long. DNA of the CDR3: TGTGCCAGTAGTCAAAGCGGGAGAGACTACAATGAGCAGTTCTTC. Amino acids: CASSQSGRDYNEQFF.

This sequence joins TRBV4-2 and TRBJ1-1; 9 bases fit TRBD1. CDR1 LGHNA and CDR2 YNFKEQ come from the germline V gene. V lost 1 base, J lost 3 bases, and 0 bases stayed unmatched. CDR3 length: 14 amino acids. The CDR3, as DNA: TGTGCCAGCAGCCAAGGGGACAGGGACACTGAAGCTTTCTTT. It codes for CASSQGDRDTEAFF.

The rearrangement uses TRBV9 and TRBJ1-1; 7 bases match TRBD1. V trimming: 0 bases; J trimming: 0 bases; junction bases outside the gene matches: 5. Germline V gene sequence: CDR1 SGDLS, CDR2 YYNGEE. The CDR3 totals 16 residues. CDR3 in DNA: TGTGCCAGCAGCGTAGTTTTAGGGGGCTTGAACACTGAAGCTTTCTTT. Translated, it gives CASSVVLGGLNTEAFF.

This chain links TRBV7-9 with TRBJ2-1; 16 bases are shared with TRBD2. V dropped 3 bases and J dropped 4; count of bases not matched to a gene: 9. The CDR3 is 19 amino acids. Germline CDR1 reads SEHNR; CDR2 reads FQNEAQ (reference sequence). The CDR3 region is CASSLGLAGGPARYNEQFF. The DNA for the CDR3 is TGTGCCAGCAGCTTGGGACTAGCGGGGGGGCCGGCTAGGTACAATGAGCAGTTCTTC.

This clone was observed a few times. The gene calls are TRBV25-1 and TRBJ2-7; possibly TRBD1 for D (5 bases). The germline gives CDR1 MGHDK, CDR2 SYGVNS. CDR3 length equals 12 residues. V dropped 7 bases and J dropped 2 bases, with 9 bases sitting between them. The CDR3 region is CASTDRPYEQYF. The CDR3 nucleotides read TGTGCCAGCACCGACAGACCCTACGAGCAGTACTTC.

Regarding this clone: The same CDR3 can be traced to other DNA sequences in this sample. This chain links TRBV19 with TRBJ1-5, with D unresolved. This CDR3 is 13 amino acids long. V was cut by 1 base and J by 2 bases, with 3 bases left in between. Germline CDR1 reads LNHDA; CDR2 reads SQIVND (reference sequence). Written as DNA, the CDR3 is TGTGCCAGTAGTATAGGAGGCAATCAGCCCCAGCATTTT. Its translation is CASSIGGNQPQHF.

The V call is TRBV11-2, the J call TRBJ2-7, with a tentative D call TRBD1 (6 bases). With 0 bases removed from V and 2 bases from J, the gap between germline ends came to 11 bases. The CDR3 spans 15 residues. Per the germline V gene, CDR1 is SGHAT and CDR2 is FQNNGV. The CDR3: CASSLDGQGPYEQYF. DNA for the CDR3: TGTGCCAGCAGCTTAGATGGGCAGGGGCCCTACGAGCAGTACTTC.

The V gene is TRBV25-1, the J gene TRBJ1-4; TRBD1 matches at 10 bases. The J segment lost 7 bases and the V segment lost 6 bases, leaving 8 bases of the junction unmatched. Germline lookup yields CDR1 MGHDK and CDR2 SYGVNS. This CDR3 comprises 15 residues. This CDR3 reads CASSPGTGDREKLFF. The CDR3 nucleotides are TGTGCCAGCAGCCCCGGGACAGGGGACCGTGAAAAACTGTTTTTT. The full variable domain, its missing parts supplied by reference TRBV25-1 and TRBJ1-4, is EADIYQTPRYLVIGTGKKITLECSQTMGHDKMYWYQQDPGMELHLIHYSYGVNSTEKGDLSSESTVSRIRTEHFPLTLESARPSHTSQYLCASSPGTGDREKLFFGSGTQLSVL.